These 21 T cell receptor beta chains share one sample of origin, sequenced in a study of T cell responses to AZD1222 COVID-19 vaccine (dated by TCRdb to 2020 to 2022). The time point label, read with the paper, signifies: baseline before first vaccination. Read against the paper, the sample's treatment or condition label means: meningococcal conjugate vaccine given as trial control. Library creation used the immunoSEQ multiplex PCR assay. What TCRdb holds here is the immuneACCESS table cut down to in-frame rearrangements. Part of the clones is not present; checked against another copy, under half of the missing clones reflect an unresolved V gene, and the others are unexplained. This sample has 130,000 to 150,000 clones in its table, and around four fifths of those were observed once. About 3.8% of the sample comes from the top ten. Material: peripheral blood, obtained on day 0 of MenACWY control vaccination. Receptors originate from an adult in good health.

The chain uses TRBV5-1 and TRBJ2-2; D not resolved. CDR3 length: 16 amino acids. Germline V lookup: CDR1 SGHRS, CDR2 YFSETQ. V was trimmed by 1 base and J by 2 bases, leaving 12 bases between them. DNA of the CDR3: TGCGCCAGCAGCTTGCGGCCAGTCGGAAACACCGGGGAGCTGTTTTTT. Its protein is CASSLRPVGNTGELFF.

The chain carries TRBV18 and TRBJ2-7; 8 bases match TRBD2. CDR3 size: 16 residues. The junction had 10 bases not matched to a gene; V was cut back by 6 bases and J by 0 bases. CDR1 is KGHSH and CDR2 is LQKENI in the germline V gene. The CDR3 reads CASSPSSGGSSYEQYF. As DNA, the CDR3 is TGTGCCAGCTCTCCCTCCTCGGGAGGGAGCTCCTACGAGCAGTACTTC.

This sequence joins TRBV7-8 and TRBJ1-2; no definite D call. The CDR3 runs to 11 residues. Deletions cut 5 bases from V and 8 bases from J, with 9 bases between. Germline assignment: CDR1 SGHVS and CDR2 FQNEAQ. The CDR3 bases are TGTGCCAGCAGCCGGATCACAGGCTACACCTTC. Translation gives CASSRITGYTF.

This clone was counted once. The chain is built from TRBV6-4 and TRBJ1-2, with 8 bases that match TRBD1. The CDR3 is 16 amino acids. CDR1 is MRHNA and CDR2 is SNTAGT in the germline V gene. Losses at the gene ends were 8 bases for V and 8 bases for J; bases not matched to a gene: 19. CDR3 in DNA: TGTGCCAGCTCAAACCGGGGACACAGGGGGAACGGGGGCTACACCTTC. Translated: CASSNRGHRGNGGYTF.

This sequence joins TRBV7-6 and TRBJ2-2; possibly TRBD1 for D (6 bases). V was trimmed by 5 bases and J by 6 bases, leaving 16 bases between them. The CDR3 runs 15 residues. Germline V gives CDR1 SGHVS, CDR2 FNYEAQ. The CDR3 loop is CASSILGRGSGELFF. CDR3 DNA: TGTGCCAGCAGCATCCTGGGCAGGGGTTCCGGGGAGCTGTTTTTT.

The CDR3 loop is CATADRGDDYGYTF. The CDR3 DNA is TGTGCCACCGCGGACAGGGGAGATGACTATGGCTACACCTTC. The chain recombines TRBV15 with TRBJ1-2, with TRBD1 matching over 9 bases. Germline V CDR1 and CDR2: LNHNV, YYDKDF (reference sequence). This CDR3 comprises 14 residues. The junction had 7 bases not matched to a gene; V was cut back by 8 bases and J by 3 bases.

The V gene is TRBV12-3 or TRBV12-4, the J gene TRBJ1-1, with a possible D match to TRBD1 (6 bases). The V gene lost 7 bases and the J gene lost 4 bases, with 13 bases spanning the gap. There are 13 residues in the CDR3. CDR3 DNA: TGTGCCAGCACTCTACAGGGACGCACTGAAGCTTTCTTT. This sequence encodes CASTLQGRTEAFF.

This chain connects TRBV15 to TRBJ1-1; D unresolved. Germline loops: CDR1 LNHNV, CDR2 YYDKDF (reference sequence). The CDR3 runs 17 residues. Trimming shortened V by 0 bases and J by 1 base, and 15 bases separated the two germline ends. CDR3 DNA sequence: TGTGCCACCAGCAGAGATCTCTGGTCAACTGGGAACACTGAAGCTTTCTTT. It codes for CATSRDLWSTGNTEAFF.

The rearrangement joins TRBV29-1 to TRBJ2-4, with TRBD1 as a possible D gene (6 bases). V shed 5 bases and J shed 4 bases, with 15 bases lying between them. Germline CDR1 is SQVTM and CDR2 is ANQGSEA. CDR3 length: 14 residues. CDR3 bases: TGCAGCGTTTCAGGGGTCGAGGGGAAAAACATTCAGTACTTC. Protein sequence: CSVSGVEGKNIQYF.

The J gene is TRBJ2-4, the V gene TRBV5-1, with 7 positions matching TRBD1. V shed 5 bases and J 4 bases; nucleotides not matched to a gene: 6. The length of the CDR3 is 14 residues. Germline CDR1 and CDR2: SGHRS and YFSETQ. CDR3 sequence reads: CASRPWDSKNIQYF. CDR3 sequence (DNA): TGCGCCAGCAGACCTTGGGACAGTAAAAACATTCAGTACTTC.

The chain uses TRBV5-1 and TRBJ2-3, with D possibly TRBD1 on 6 matching bases. Trimming removed 4 bases from V and 0 bases from J, with 9 bases in between. This CDR3 is 14 amino acids long. Germline-derived CDR1 and CDR2 are SGHRS and YFSETQ. For the CDR3, the DNA is TGCGCCAGCAGCCCGGGACAAAGCACAGATACGCAGTATTTT. Translation gives CASSPGQSTDTQYF.

This clone showed up many times. This chain connects TRBV2 to TRBJ2-1; TRBD1 agrees at 7 bases. CDR3 length: 12 amino acids. V shed 6 bases and J 9 bases; nucleotides not matched to a gene: 5. CDR1 and CDR2 (germline): SNHLY, FYNNEI. In DNA form, the CDR3 reads TGTGCCAGCAGAAAGGGGGCTGGTGAGCAGTTCTTC. The encoded protein is CASRKGAGEQFF.

The chain uses TRBV3-1 (or the pseudogene TRBV3-2) and TRBJ2-1, with D perhaps being TRBD1 or TRBD2 (5 bases each). This CDR3 has 14 residues. Germline loops: CDR1 LGHDT, CDR2 YNNKEL (reference sequence). The germline V and J ends were trimmed by 4 bases and 4 bases, with 11 bases remaining between them. The CDR3 DNA sequence: TGTGCCAGCAGCCCCGGGACGCTGTACAATGAGCAGTTCTTC. This translates into CASSPGTLYNEQFF.

This sequence joins TRBV10-3 and TRBJ2-3; D uncertain. Germline-derived CDR1 and CDR2 are ENHRY and SYGVKD. The CDR3 spans 14 residues. The ends were cut back, 7 bases at V and 2 bases at J, with 13 bases in the middle. CDR3 protein: CAIKNQATTDTQYF. The CDR3 DNA sequence: TGTGCCATCAAAAACCAGGCCACCACAGATACGCAGTATTTT.

This sequence joins TRBV28 and TRBJ1-5; TRBD1 agrees at 9 bases. Germline CDR1 is MDHEN and CDR2 is SYDVKM. Trimming at V came to 6 bases and at J to 16 bases, leaving 10 bases not matched to a gene. The CDR3 loop spans 12 amino acids. CDR3 sequence (DNA): TGTGCCAGCAGCGGATACAGGGGGCGGTTACATTTT. This encodes CASSGYRGRLHF.

The chain links TRBV19 to TRBJ2-3, with 9 bases aligning to TRBD1. Unmatched junction bases numbered 11, after V lost 6 bases and J lost 4 bases. Germline assignment: CDR1 LNHDA and CDR2 SQIVND (reference sequence). This CDR3 has 16 amino acids. The CDR3 spells CASRGTGTGMPDTQYF. CDR3 sequence (DNA): TGTGCCAGTAGGGGAACCGGGACAGGGATGCCAGATACGCAGTATTTT. Full variable domain (outside the CDR3, taken from reference TRBV19 and TRBJ2-3): DGGITQSPKYLFRKEGQNVTLSCEQNLNHDAMYWYRQDPGQGLRLIYYSQIVNDFQKGDIAEGYSVSREKKESFPLTVTSAQKNPTAFYLCASRGTGTGMPDTQYFGPGTRLTVL.

The chain carries TRBV4-1 and TRBJ2-5; either TRBD1 or TRBD2 may fit D (5 bases each). The V gene's germline CDR1 is MGHRA and CDR2 YSYEKL. The CDR3 extends over 16 amino acids. Deletions cut 4 bases from V and 1 base from J, with 16 bases between. The CDR3 bases are TGCGCCAGCAGCCGAACACATAAGGGGACCCAAGAGACCCAGTACTTC. Translated, it gives CASSRTHKGTQETQYF.

This rearrangement joins TRBV19 to TRBJ2-5, with D possibly being TRBD2 (6 bases). Germline V gene data show CDR1 as LNHDA and CDR2 as SQIVND (reference sequence). V was trimmed by 3 bases and J by 4 bases, leaving 18 bases between them. CDR3 length: 16 residues. CDR3 DNA: TGTGCCAGTAGTATCTTGGCGGGGAAGAGAGGAGAGACCCAGTACTTC. Amino acid sequence: CASSILAGKRGETQYF.

This chain connects TRBV12-3 or TRBV12-4 to TRBJ2-7, with D possibly matching TRBD1 (5 bases). This CDR3 contains 12 residues. Deletions cut 3 bases from V and 3 bases from J, with 6 bases between. CDR3 loop: CASSFDSYEQYV. DNA of the CDR3: TGTGCCAGCAGTTTCGACAGCTACGAGCAGTACGTC.

This chain connects TRBV27 to TRBJ1-1; D not certain. Trimming stripped 2 bases from V and 0 bases from J, with 10 bases between. CDR3 length: 15 residues. From germline, CDR1 is MNHEY and CDR2 SMNVEV (reference sequence). The CDR3 DNA follows: TGTGCCAGCAGTTTACGGGAGTCAATGAACACTGAAGCTTTCTTT. Translated, it gives CASSLRESMNTEAFF.

The chain recombines TRBV6-1 with TRBJ2-3; the D gene is possibly TRBD1 (5 bases). This CDR3 spans 13 amino acids. Trimming removed 2 bases from V and 7 bases from J, with 10 bases in between. The germline V gene encodes CDR1 MNHNS and CDR2 SASEGT. The CDR3 bases are TGTGCCAGCAGTGAAAAGACAGCAAATACGCAGTATTTT. Its translation is CASSEKTANTQYF.